These 24 T cell receptor beta chains were sequenced from one sample in a study of Ad26.COV2.S vaccination and SARS-CoV-2 variants (dated by TCRdb to about 2021). The time point label here, explained by the study, means: individuals recovered from natural SARS-CoV-2 infection. Library generation was performed with the immunoSEQ multiplex PCR assay. This immuneACCESS table, as held by TCRdb, lists in-frame sequences with V and J called but not all clones. Of the missing ones, under half trace to an unresolved V gene in checked studies; the others have no known cause. This sample holds more than 85,000 clones; roughly 75% were observed only once. 17% of the sample lies in the top ten. The sequenced sample was peripheral blood, obtained after recovery from COVID-19. Receptors were obtained from a human donor who had recovered from COVID-19.

The V gene is TRBV30, the J gene TRBJ1-4, with D unresolved. The V gene's germline CDR1 is GTSNPN and CDR2 SVGIG (reference sequence). V lost 0 bases and J 1 base, leaving 9 bases between the germline ends. The CDR3 is made up of 15 amino acids. CDR3 loop: CAWSVGSQTNEKLFF. As DNA, the CDR3 is TGTGCCTGGAGTGTGGGTTCTCAAACTAATGAAAAACTGTTTTTT.

The J gene is TRBJ2-1, the V gene TRBV27; 11 bases are a match to TRBD1. The junction had 10 bases not matched to a gene; V was cut back by 3 bases and J by 9 bases. Germline CDR1 is MNHEY and CDR2 is SMNVEV (reference sequence). CDR3 size: 16 residues. The CDR3 nucleotides read TGTGCCAGCAGTTTTACGCCGGGACAGGGGGGTGGTGAGCAGTTCTTC. It yields the protein CASSFTPGQGGGEQFF.

The chain recombines TRBV12-3 or TRBV12-4 with TRBJ1-2; weak D call: TRBD1 (5 bases). V lost 8 bases, J lost 6 bases, and 13 bases lay in between. The CDR3 totals 12 residues. CDR3 sequence reads: CASGEGGDGYTF. CDR3 bases: TGTGCCAGCGGGGAGGGAGGGGATGGCTACACCTTC.

V is TRBV12-3 or TRBV12-4 and J is TRBJ1-1; D gene ambiguous. This CDR3 has 13 amino acids. V was pared by 3 bases and J by 4 bases, with 9 bases between. This CDR3 reads CASSFGGITEAFF. The CDR3, as DNA: TGTGCCAGCAGTTTCGGAGGGATCACTGAAGCTTTCTTT.

The chain employs TRBV19 and TRBJ1-6, with 10 nucleotides matching TRBD1. The CDR3 contains 17 residues. The germline V gene encodes CDR1 LNHDA and CDR2 SQIVND (reference sequence). V shed 5 bases and J 0 bases; nucleotides not matched to a gene: 4. CDR3 in amino acids: CASSRTGGYSYNSPLHF. The DNA of the CDR3 is TGTGCCAGTAGTCGGACAGGGGGATACTCCTATAATTCACCCCTCCACTTT.

The chain links TRBV7-5 to TRBJ2-7; no check of the table's D call, TRBD2, against the DNA was made. TRBV7-5 is termed a pseudogene. The CDR3 extends over 12 amino acids. CDR3 DNA: TGTGTCAGAACCCTTGTCCCCTACGAGCAGTACTTC. This encodes CVRTLVPYEQYF.

V usage is TRBV3-1 (or the pseudogene TRBV3-2) and J usage is TRBJ1-2; D is unresolved. Trimming left V 4 bases short and J 4 bases short, with 16 bases between. The CDR3 has 15 amino acids. Looked up from germline, CDR1 is LGHDT and CDR2 is YNNKEL (reference sequence). The CDR3 nucleotides read TGTGCCAGCAGCCGGCAGGAAGCTGATTCCTATGGCTACACCTTC. Protein: CASSRQEADSYGYTF.

V usage is TRBV5-5 and J usage is TRBJ2-7; 7 bases are shared with TRBD1. CDR1 and CDR2 (germline): SGHKS, YYEKEE (reference sequence). This CDR3 spans 16 amino acids. Trimming took 4 bases from V and 4 from J; bases not matched to a gene: 14. For the CDR3, the DNA is TGTGCCAGCAGCGCCTACAGGGGCCCGCCTAGGTACGAGCAGTACTTC. Residues: CASSAYRGPPRYEQYF.

The chain employs TRBV7-9 and TRBJ2-2; D remains ambiguous. The CDR3 runs to 16 residues. The germline V gene encodes CDR1 SEHNR and CDR2 FQNEAQ (reference sequence). Trimming stripped 0 bases from V and 4 bases from J, with 12 bases between. This CDR3 reads CASSLAVTPRTGELFF. The CDR3 DNA follows: TGTGCCAGCAGCTTAGCGGTAACCCCCCGCACCGGGGAGCTGTTTTTT.

The chain uses TRBV4-3 and TRBJ2-2, with TRBD1 matching 7 bases. Per the germline V gene, CDR1 is LGHNA and CDR2 is YSLEER. V was pared by 3 bases and J by 4 bases, with 2 bases of the junction left unmatched. CDR3 length: 14 residues. The CDR3: CASSQTGFTGELFF. CDR3 in DNA: TGCGCCAGCAGCCAGACAGGGTTCACCGGGGAGCTGTTTTTT.

The rearrangement links TRBV24-1 to TRBJ2-7, with 9 nucleotides matching TRBD1. Trimming took 5 bases from V and 7 from J; bases not matched to a gene: 11. Germline V gene sequence: CDR1 KGHDR, CDR2 SFDVKD. This CDR3 comprises 15 residues. CDR3 residues: CATSAATGGKEEQYF. The CDR3 bases are TGTGCCACCAGTGCTGCGACAGGGGGAAAGGAAGAGCAGTACTTC.

The rearrangement uses TRBV4-3 and TRBJ2-7, with 10 bases identical to TRBD2. Trimming took 3 bases from V and 2 from J; bases not matched to a gene: 4. The CDR3 loop spans 15 amino acids. Germline CDR1 and CDR2: LGHNA and YSLEER. The CDR3: CASSQGTSGTYEQYF. The CDR3 DNA sequence: TGCGCCAGCAGCCAGGGAACTAGCGGGACCTACGAGCAGTACTTC.

V is TRBV20-1 and J is TRBJ2-3; possibly TRBD2 for D (6 bases). The CDR3 has 13 residues. The germline CDR1 and CDR2 sequences are DFQATT and SNEGSKA (reference sequence). The V end was cut by 3 bases, the J end by 6 bases, with 13 bases between. CDR3 sequence reads: CSASGSGGDTQYF. The CDR3 bases are TGCAGTGCTAGTGGTAGCGGAGGCGATACGCAGTATTTT.

This clone was observed a few times. The V call is TRBV5-4, the J call TRBJ1-2; 10 nucleotides match TRBD1. The CDR3 has 13 residues. Trimming took 1 base from V and 8 from J; bases not matched to a gene: 2. CDR1 SGHNT and CDR2 YYREEE come from the germline V gene (reference sequence). CDR3 amino acids: CASSLTTGGGYTF. The CDR3 DNA reads as TGTGCCAGCAGCTTGACGACAGGGGGCGGCTACACCTTC.

J is TRBJ2-3 and V is TRBV5-6; D is uncertain. The length of the CDR3 is 16 residues. CDR1 is SGHDT, CDR2 YYEEEE, per germline. V dropped 1 base and J dropped 2 bases, with 14 bases sitting between them. CDR3: CASSLPTPQVTDTQYF. CDR3 DNA: TGTGCCAGCAGCTTGCCGACTCCCCAGGTCACAGATACGCAGTATTTT. The full variable domain, completed using reference TRBV5-6 and TRBJ2-3, is DAGVTQSPTHLIKTRGQQVTLRCSPKSGHDTVSWYQQALGQGPQFIFQYYEEEERQRGNFPDRFSGHQFPNYSSELNVNALLLGDSALYLCASSLPTPQVTDTQYFGPGTRLTVL.

The chain carries TRBV7-2 and TRBJ2-7, with TRBD2 identical over 10 bases. J gave up 2 bases and V 5 bases, and 6 bases lay outside the gene matches. CDR1 SGHTA and CDR2 FQGNSA come from the germline V gene. CDR3 size: 15 residues. CDR3 in DNA: TGTGCCAGCAGCCTGGAGCGGGGGGGACCCTACGAGCAGTACTTC. Translating it yields CASSLERGGPYEQYF.

The rearrangement joins TRBV27 to TRBJ1-6; a weak D match, TRBD1 (5 bases). Per the germline V gene, CDR1 is MNHEY and CDR2 is SMNVEV (reference sequence). The V and J ends lost 6 bases and 9 bases respectively, with 18 bases between them. There are 15 residues in the CDR3. The CDR3 nucleotides read TGTGCCAGCAGGTCCAGGGAACTAGGGAGTTCACCCCTCCACTTT. Translating gives CASRSRELGSSPLHF.

In this sample, this clone turned up once. V and J are TRBV6-1 and TRBJ2-7, with 9 bases matching TRBD2. The CDR3 length is 16 residues. After removal of 2 bases from V and 6 bases from J, the junction contained 11 bases not matched to a gene. The germline V gene has CDR1 MNHNS and CDR2 SASEGT. The CDR3 loop is CASSEMGGGEPVEQYF. CDR3 in DNA: TGTGCCAGCAGTGAAATGGGCGGGGGGGAGCCCGTCGAGCAGTACTTC.

The rearrangement uses TRBV2 and TRBJ1-4; unclear D gene. V was shortened by 1 base and J by 8 bases, with 17 bases between the two germline ends. Germline V CDR1 and CDR2: SNHLY, FYNNEI. This CDR3 is built from 16 residues. CDR3 sequence reads: CASSEGTQSLGEKLFF. In DNA form, the CDR3 reads TGTGCCAGCAGTGAAGGTACCCAGTCCCTAGGAGAAAAACTGTTTTTT. Together with reference TRBV2 and TRBJ1-4, the CDR3 gives the full variable domain: EPEVTQTPSHQVTQMGQEVILRCVPISNHLYFYWYRQILGQKVEFLVSFYNNEISEKSEIFDDQFSVERPDGSNFTLKIRSTKLEDSAMYFCASSEGTQSLGEKLFFGSGTQLSVL.

V gene TRBV28 combines with J gene TRBJ1-5; D gene ambiguous. The V end lost 3 bases, the J end lost 1 base, and 22 bases lay between the germline ends. The CDR3 covers 19 residues. From germline, CDR1 is MDHEN and CDR2 SYDVKM. The CDR3 coding sequence is TGTGCCAGCAGTTTTAAGGACCCACTATTTGGGGTAAGCAATCAGCCCCAGCATTTT. Protein: CASSFKDPLFGVSNQPQHF.

This chain uses TRBV28 with TRBJ1-2; TRBD1 is a possible D gene (5 bases). The CDR3 has 13 amino acids. Trimming removed 5 bases from V and 7 bases from J, with 14 bases in between. Germline CDR1 MDHEN, CDR2 SYDVKM. In nucleotides, the CDR3 is TGTGCCAGCAGTGCAGCCCAGGGCGTTGGCTACACCTTC. This gives the protein CASSAAQGVGYTF.

This chain links TRBV23-1 with TRBJ2-7; 13 bases agree with TRBD2. TRBV23-1 is recorded as an ORF, its role being uncertain. CDR3 length: 18 residues. V lost 0 bases to trimming and J lost 3 bases; unmatched junction nucleotides: 8. The CDR3, as DNA: TGCGCCAGCAGTCAATCAACTAGCGGGGGGGCCTGCTTCTACGAGCAGTACTTC. Protein sequence: CASSQSTSGGACFYEQYF.

This clone was found a few times. The rearrangement joins TRBV11-2 to TRBJ2-1; D remains unclear. Germline lookup yields CDR1 SGHAT and CDR2 FQNNGV. V lost 7 bases and J 8 bases, leaving 18 bases between the germline ends. The CDR3 length is 14 residues. CDR3 sequence: CASTAYTSSYEQFF. The CDR3 DNA reads as TGTGCCAGCACAGCTTACACCTCCTCCTATGAGCAGTTCTTC.

This chain joins TRBV5-4 and TRBJ2-7; tentatively, D is TRBD1 or TRBD2 (6 bases each). The CDR3 length is 17 residues. Trimming shortened V by 6 bases and J by 2 bases, and 24 bases separated the two germline ends. Germline-derived CDR1 and CDR2 are SGHNT and YYREEE (reference sequence). DNA of the CDR3: TGTGCCAGCAAGCCTAAGGGGGGTTCAGGTGACGCCTACGAGCAGTACTTC. The encoded protein is CASKPKGGSGDAYEQYF.